One and the same sample provided the 24 T cell receptor beta chains below, sequenced in a study of T cell responses to AZD1222 COVID-19 vaccine. Generated by immunoSEQ multiplex PCR, the TCRdb table keeps only in-frame clones and is missing some. The sample shows approximately 110,000 clones, 70% to 90% of them seen only once. Sample: peripheral blood, taken on day 0 of AZD1222 vaccination. The receptors were gathered from an adult in good health.

The genes are TRBV28 and TRBJ2-1; TRBD2 is a possible D gene (5 bases). Trimming left V 2 bases short and J 7 bases short, with 15 bases between. The CDR3 covers 15 residues. Germline V gene lookup returns CDR1 MDHEN and CDR2 SYDVKM. CDR3 amino acids: CASSLPHLSGNEQFF. The CDR3 bases are TGTGCCAGCAGTTTACCCCATTTGTCGGGAAATGAGCAGTTCTTC.

The chain joins TRBV7-2 to TRBJ2-1, with 7 bases fitting TRBD2. This CDR3 region has 17 residues. V shed 5 bases, J shed 7 bases, and the junction held 17 bases outside the gene matches. CDR1 is SGHTA and CDR2 is FQGNSA in the germline V gene. The CDR3 spells CASSLYPHSGLGNEQFF. The CDR3 DNA reads TGTGCCAGCAGCCTATATCCCCATAGCGGGCTGGGGAATGAGCAGTTCTTC.

The J gene is TRBJ2-5, the V gene TRBV5-1, with TRBD2 identical over 7 bases. The CDR3 is 16 residues long. After removal of 0 bases from V and 1 base from J, the junction contained 6 bases not matched to a gene. The germline V gene encodes CDR1 SGHRS and CDR2 YFSETQ. The CDR3 region is CASSLALAGGQETQYF. CDR3 nucleotides: TGCGCCAGCAGCTTGGCCTTAGCGGGCGGCCAAGAGACCCAGTACTTC. Based on the CDR3 plus reference TRBV5-1 and TRBJ2-5, the full variable domain is KAGVTQTPRYLIKTRGQQVTLSCSPISGHRSVSWYQQTPGQGLQFLFEYFSETQRNKGNFPGRFSGRQFSNSRSEMNVSTLELGDSALYLCASSLALAGGQETQYFGPGTRLLVL.

A few counts support this clone. The chain joins TRBV6-5 to TRBJ2-3; 7 bases line up with TRBD2. V shed 7 bases, J shed 0 bases, and the junction held 7 bases outside the gene matches. CDR3 size: 15 residues. Germline V gene sequence: CDR1 MNHEY, CDR2 SVGAGI. As DNA, the CDR3 is TGTGCCAGCACCCACGGGGGGATTAGCACAGATACGCAGTATTTT. Encoded protein: CASTHGGISTDTQYF.

This chain connects TRBV18 to TRBJ2-7; D may be TRBD2 (5 bases). Per germline, CDR1 KGHSH and CDR2 LQKENI. The CDR3 is made up of 15 amino acids. V gave up 0 bases and J gave up 6 bases, with 15 bases separating them. DNA of the CDR3: TGTGCCAGCTCACCACCTGGGCTAGCTCCTGGCGAGCAGTACTTC. It is translated as CASSPPGLAPGEQYF.

The genes are TRBV3-1 (or the pseudogene TRBV3-2) and TRBJ1-1, with 11 bases matching TRBD1. The J segment lost 4 bases and the V segment lost 5 bases, leaving 6 bases of the junction unmatched. The length of the CDR3 is 15 residues. CDR1 is LGHDT, CDR2 YNNKEL, per germline (reference sequence). In nucleotides, the CDR3 is TGTGCCAGCAGCGCATCCGGGACAGGGGGCACTGAAGCTTTCTTT. Translating it yields CASSASGTGGTEAFF.

The chain employs TRBV5-1 and TRBJ2-7, with a tentative D call TRBD1 (6 bases). In germline, CDR1 is SGHRS, CDR2 YFSETQ. The CDR3 length is 14 residues. The germline V and J ends were trimmed by 4 bases and 2 bases, with 13 bases remaining between them. The CDR3 DNA sequence: TGCGCCAGCAGCCATGGGGACACACCCTACGAGCAGTACTTC. As protein: CASSHGDTPYEQYF.

The rearrangement joins TRBV10-3 to TRBJ1-1, with a possible D match to TRBD1 (6 bases). Germline V lookup: CDR1 ENHRY, CDR2 SYGVKD. V lost 7 bases, J lost 2 bases, and 11 bases lay in between. This CDR3 comprises 13 residues. CDR3 sequence (DNA): TGTGCCATCAAACCAGGGGATAACACTGAAGCTTTCTTT. Its protein product is CAIKPGDNTEAFF.

CDR3 amino acids: CASSFPPGAYQETQYF. In DNA form, the CDR3 reads TGTGCCAGCAGTTTCCCCCCGGGAGCGTACCAAGAGACCCAGTACTTC. This sequence joins TRBV6-2 or TRBV6-3 and TRBJ2-5; D perhaps matches TRBD2 (6 bases). This CDR3 has 16 amino acids. Germline loops: CDR1 MNHEY, CDR2 SVGEGT. Deletions cut 4 bases from V and 0 bases from J, with 15 bases between.

The table lists this clone with a few counts. This chain joins TRBV28 and TRBJ1-2, with 7 bases aligning to TRBD1. CDR3 length equals 12 residues. J was trimmed by 8 bases and V by 5 bases; bases with no gene match: 5. The V gene's germline CDR1 is MDHEN and CDR2 SYDVKM. The CDR3 nucleotides are TGTGCCAGCAGTATAAAAGGGGGCGGCTACACCTTC. Encoded protein: CASSIKGGGYTF.

J is TRBJ2-2 and V is TRBV2; unclear D gene. V gave up 5 bases and J gave up 4 bases, with 8 bases separating them. The CDR3 sequence is 13 residues long. CDR1 is SNHLY, CDR2 FYNNEI, per germline. CDR3 sequence: CASSLELTGELFF. The CDR3 DNA reads as TGTGCCAGCAGTTTAGAACTCACCGGGGAGCTGTTTTTT.

The chain joins TRBV4-2 to TRBJ1-2; D call uncertain. This CDR3 is built from 18 residues. The germline V and J ends were trimmed by 0 bases and 4 bases, with 21 bases remaining between them. Germline loops: CDR1 LGHNA, CDR2 YNFKEQ. The chain's CDR3 is CASSQERSSWGVFYGYTF. Written as DNA, the CDR3 is TGTGCCAGCAGCCAAGAGCGCTCCTCGTGGGGAGTTTTCTATGGCTACACCTTC.

The gene calls are TRBV5-1 and TRBJ2-3; D might be TRBD2 (6 bases). CDR3 size: 14 residues. The V gene lost 7 bases and the J gene lost 4 bases, with 16 bases spanning the gap. CDR1 is SGHRS and CDR2 is YFSETQ in the germline V gene. Written as DNA, the CDR3 is TGCGCCAGCCACGAGACTAGTAGCGCAGATACGCAGTATTTT. It translates to CASHETSSADTQYF.

The chain links TRBV7-8 to TRBJ2-7; a possible D gene is TRBD1 (6 bases). Germline values: CDR1 SGHVS, CDR2 FQNEAQ. This CDR3 contains 16 residues. V was trimmed by 1 base and J by 2 bases, leaving 15 bases between them. Here the CDR3 reads CASSLGAGARTYEQYF. CDR3 nucleotides: TGTGCCAGCAGCTTAGGCGCAGGGGCACGAACCTACGAGCAGTACTTC.

The chain uses TRBV6-2 or TRBV6-3 and TRBJ1-2; D call uncertain. The V end was cut by 5 bases, the J end by 5 bases, with 9 bases between. This CDR3 comprises 12 residues. Germline values: CDR1 MNHEY, CDR2 SVGEGT. DNA of the CDR3: TGTGCCAGCAGTCCGGCGATTTATGGCTACACCTTC. Translating gives CASSPAIYGYTF.

This clone has a handful of counts. The gene calls are TRBV28 and TRBJ1-5, with no clear D. This CDR3 is built from 13 residues. V was trimmed by 5 bases and J by 2 bases, leaving 7 bases between them. Germline V gives CDR1 MDHEN, CDR2 SYDVKM. The CDR3 DNA sequence: TGTGCCAGCAGTATAGAGGGCAATCAGCCCCAGCATTTT. The encoded protein is CASSIEGNQPQHF. Filled out from reference TRBV28 and TRBJ1-5, the complete variable domain reads DVKVTQSSRYLVKRTGEKVFLECVQDMDHENMFWYRQDPGLGLRLIYFSYDVKMKEKGDIPEGYSVSREKKERFSLILESASTNQTSMYLCASSIEGNQPQHFGDGTRLSIL.

The chain combines TRBV6-2 or TRBV6-3 with TRBJ2-5, with D possibly called TRBD1 or TRBD2 (5 bases each). Per germline, CDR1 MNHEY and CDR2 SVGEGT. This CDR3 is 12 amino acids long. With 3 bases removed from V and 4 bases from J, the gap between germline ends came to 6 bases. The CDR3 DNA follows: TGTGCCAGCAGTTATGGGGGAGAGACCCAGTACTTC. This codes for CASSYGGETQYF.

With respect to this clone: In the same sample, other DNA sequences code for this CDR3. This rearrangement joins TRBV19 to TRBJ1-4; 11 bases map to TRBD1. Germline CDR1 and CDR2: LNHDA and SQIVND (reference sequence). J lost 8 bases, V lost 7 bases, and 9 bases had no gene match. The CDR3 runs 15 residues. The CDR3 nucleotides are TGTGCCAGTAAAGGACAGGGGGCGTTCGACGAAAAACTGTTTTTT. Encoded protein: CASKGQGAFDEKLFF.

The chain links TRBV4-3 to TRBJ1-4; possibly TRBD1 for D (5 bases). This CDR3 has 14 residues. Germline assignment: CDR1 LGHNA and CDR2 YSLEER. V shed 2 bases and J shed 8 bases, with 12 bases lying between them. The CDR3 sequence: CASSQKGVVEKLFF. For the CDR3, the DNA is TGCGCCAGCAGCCAAAAAGGGGTAGTGGAAAAACTGTTTTTT.

Only one count was recorded for this clone. The chain carries TRBV20-1 and TRBJ2-3, with a weak D call TRBD2 (6 bases). Per germline, CDR1 DFQATT and CDR2 SNEGSKA (reference sequence). The V end was cut by 3 bases, the J end by 0 bases, with 16 bases between. There are 16 residues in the CDR3. CDR3 in DNA: TGCAGTGCTAGTAGGGCATTAGCGGAGAGCACAGATACGCAGTATTTT. This translates into CSASRALAESTDTQYF.

The gene calls are TRBV7-9 and TRBJ2-4; D is possibly TRBD1 or TRBD2 (5 bases each). This CDR3 has 15 residues. Germline loops: CDR1 SEHNR, CDR2 FQNEAQ (reference sequence). Trimming shortened V by 5 bases and J by 2 bases, and 13 bases separated the two germline ends. DNA of the CDR3: TGTGCCAGCAGCCCCGGGACGGAGCCCAAAAACATTCAGTACTTC. Translated: CASSPGTEPKNIQYF.

The chain recombines TRBV2 with TRBJ2-1; 9 bases fit TRBD2. The CDR3 runs 14 residues. The trim removed 5 bases at V and 6 bases at J, leaving 5 bases unmatched. The germline V gene has CDR1 SNHLY and CDR2 FYNNEI. This chain's CDR3 is CASSRLAAFNEQFF. DNA of the CDR3: TGTGCCAGCAGTCGACTAGCGGCCTTCAATGAGCAGTTCTTC.

The chain employs TRBV5-7 and TRBJ2-5, with D tentatively TRBD1 or TRBD2 (6 bases each). TRBV5-7 is flagged as an ORF with uncertain function. The CDR3 has 15 residues. V was clipped by 3 bases and J by 5 bases, with 17 bases between them. CDR3 residues: CASSYGGLMSETQYF. The CDR3 coding sequence is TGTGCCAGCAGCTATGGGGGGCTAATGAGTGAGACCCAGTACTTC.

The chain's CDR3 is CASSLVQGAGNNEQFF. The CDR3 DNA sequence: TGTGCCAGCAGCTTAGTGCAGGGGGCCGGGAACAATGAGCAGTTCTTC. This chain uses TRBV7-9 with TRBJ2-1, with 8 bases lining up with TRBD1. Unmatched junction bases numbered 7, after V lost 1 base and J lost 5 bases. The germline CDR1 and CDR2 sequences are SEHNR and FQNEAQ (reference sequence). CDR3 length equals 16 residues. The entire variable domain, with the rest obtained from reference TRBV7-9 and TRBJ2-1, is as follows: DTGVSQNPRHKITKRGQNVTFRCDPISEHNRLYWYRQTLGQGPEFLTYFQNEAQLEKSRLLSDRFSAERPKGSFSTLEIQRTEQGDSAMYLCASSLVQGAGNNEQFFGPGTRLTVL.